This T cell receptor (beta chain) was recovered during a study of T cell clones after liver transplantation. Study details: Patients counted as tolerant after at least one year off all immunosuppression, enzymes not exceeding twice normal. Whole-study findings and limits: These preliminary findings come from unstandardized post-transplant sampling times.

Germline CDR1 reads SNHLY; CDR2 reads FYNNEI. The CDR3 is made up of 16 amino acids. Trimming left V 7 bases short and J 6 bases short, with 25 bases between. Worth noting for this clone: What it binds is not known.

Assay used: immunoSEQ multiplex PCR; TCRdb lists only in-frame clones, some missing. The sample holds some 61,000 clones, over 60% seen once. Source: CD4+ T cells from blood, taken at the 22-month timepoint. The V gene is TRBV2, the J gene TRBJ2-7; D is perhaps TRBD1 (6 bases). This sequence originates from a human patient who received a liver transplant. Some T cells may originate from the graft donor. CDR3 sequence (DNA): TGTGCCAGCATCAAACCTTACAGGACAGAACGTATCGAGCAGTACTTC. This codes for CASIKPYRTERIEQYF.